Listed below are T cell receptor beta chains from one sample, sequenced in a study of human T cells and chemical hapten exposure. TCRdb analysed the RACE reads with MiXCR anew, one entry per CDR3 protein. Counted here are about 81,000 distinct CDR3 sequences, roughly 7.6% occurring once; the ten biggest clones make up around 1.5%. Sequencing used whole blood, obtained in connection with sensitization to the hapten diphenylcyclopropenone (DPC). The receptors here all came from a woman under 40 with alopecia areata. Some clones in this sample may be carry-over from other donors' samples. Both conserved end residues are part of each CDR3. D genes are given only for firm matches. Clone size is stated in some rows and not others, as once, few, many or a class when expanded.

J gene: TRBJ2-3
V gene: TRBV6-6
clone size: NA
CDR3 length: 13
D gene: NA
CDR3 protein: CASSYRPTDTQYF
CDR3 DNA: TGTGCCAGCAGTTACCGCCCAACAGATACGCAGTATTTT

J gene: TRBJ2-1
V gene: TRBV20-1
clone size: many
CDR3 length: 15
D gene: TRBD2
CDR3 protein: CSAFTSSGVYNEQFF
CDR3 DNA: TGCAGTGCATTTACCTCTAGCGGAGTTTACAATGAGCAGTTCTTC

J gene: TRBJ1-6
V gene: TRBV5-4
clone size: few
CDR3 length: 15
D gene: NA
CDR3 protein: CASSLEPGGDSPLHF
CDR3 DNA: TGTGCCAGCAGCTTGGAACCCGGGGGTGATTCACCCCTCCACTTT

J gene: TRBJ2-3
V gene: TRBV5-1
clone size: many
CDR3 length: 15
D gene: NA
CDR3 protein: CASSLGVSLTDTQYF
CDR3 DNA: TGCGCCAGCAGCTTGGGTGTCAGCCTAACAGATACGCAGTATTTT

J gene: TRBJ2-3
V gene: TRBV19
clone size: many
CDR3 length: 18
D gene: TRBD2
CDR3 protein: CASSIALGGLAGEDTQYF
CDR3 DNA: TGTGCCAGTAGTATAGCCCTCGGAGGGCTAGCGGGGGAAGATACGCAGTATTTT

J gene: TRBJ1-2
V gene: TRBV12-3/TRBV12-4
clone size: few
CDR3 length: 13
D gene: TRBD1
CDR3 protein: CASSSGQVYGYTF
CDR3 DNA: TGTGCCAGCAGTTCCGGACAGGTCTATGGCTACACCTTC

J gene: TRBJ2-6
V gene: TRBV6-5
clone size: many
CDR3 length: 19
D gene: TRBD2
CDR3 protein: CASSYGLAGGSSGANVLTF
CDR3 DNA: TGTGCCAGCAGTTACGGGCTAGCGGGGGGTAGCTCTGGGGCCAACGTCCTGACTTTC

J gene: TRBJ1-5
V gene: TRBV4-1
clone size: NA
CDR3 length: 13
D gene: NA
CDR3 protein: CASSQIAGAAQHF
CDR3 DNA: TGCGCCAGCAGCCAAATTGCAGGCGCGGCCCAGCATTTT

J gene: TRBJ2-1
V gene: TRBV27
clone size: NA
CDR3 length: 16
D gene: NA
CDR3 protein: CASSVVPFAGGPEQFF
CDR3 DNA: TGTGCCAGCAGTGTAGTTCCTTTCGCAGGGGGGCCTGAGCAGTTCTTC

J gene: TRBJ1-2
V gene: TRBV20-1
clone size: many
CDR3 length: 13
D gene: TRBD1
CDR3 protein: CSASGQGDYGYTF
CDR3 DNA: TGCAGTGCTAGTGGTCAGGGGGACTATGGCTACACCTTC

J gene: TRBJ1-4
V gene: TRBV6-5
clone size: NA
CDR3 length: 16
D gene: NA
CDR3 protein: CASSYPSGGGNEKLFF
CDR3 DNA: TGTGCCAGCAGTTACCCCTCGGGGGGGGGTAATGAAAAACTGTTTTTT